The rows below give T cell receptor beta chains drawn from one sample of a study of Graves' ophthalmopathy and Graves' hyperthyroidism. A single record per CDR3 protein comes from TCRdb applying MiXCR to the multiplex PCR reads. The sample includes over a million distinct CDR3 sequences, 35% to 40% of them seen just once. What was sequenced was peripheral blood or thyroid tissue (not recorded which). The source is an adult man with Graves' hyperthyroidism. The conserved cysteine and the conserved F or W are not part of the CDR3 here. Each record gives: J gene, clone size, V gene, CDR3 protein. Not every row has a clone size; where given, it reads once, few, many or a size class.

TRBJ2-5,NA,TRBV9,ASSTSGLRAGVETQY
TRBJ2-2,NA,TRBV12-3/TRBV12-4,ASSSGGTLGNTGELF
TRBJ1-2,NA,TRBV24-1,ATSDWRTEYGYT
TRBJ1-6,NA,TRBV20-1,SALDRRNSPLH
TRBJ2-7,many,TRBV7-2,ASSPRGGLAPYEQY
TRBJ1-2,NA,TRBV29-1,SVGSFGGNYGYT
TRBJ2-5,many,TRBV24-1,ATSENGSGETQY
NA,NA,TRBV5-4,ASRLQGAGDEQY
TRBJ2-7,few,TRBV5-4,ASSLDGRLFEQY
TRBJ2-2,many,TRBV5-1,ASRRGQGLAGELF